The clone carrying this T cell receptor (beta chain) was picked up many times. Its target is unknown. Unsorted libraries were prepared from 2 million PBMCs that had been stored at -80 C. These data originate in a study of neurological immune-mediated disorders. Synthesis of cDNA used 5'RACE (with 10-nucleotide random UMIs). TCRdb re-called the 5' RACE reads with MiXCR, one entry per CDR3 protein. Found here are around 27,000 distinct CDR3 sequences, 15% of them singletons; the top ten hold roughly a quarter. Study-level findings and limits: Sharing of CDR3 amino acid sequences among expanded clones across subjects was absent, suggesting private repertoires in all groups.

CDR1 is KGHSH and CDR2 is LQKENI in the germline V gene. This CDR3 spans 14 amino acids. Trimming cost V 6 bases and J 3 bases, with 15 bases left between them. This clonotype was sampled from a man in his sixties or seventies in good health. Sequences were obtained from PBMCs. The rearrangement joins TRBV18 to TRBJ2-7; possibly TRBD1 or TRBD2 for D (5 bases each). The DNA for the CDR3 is TGTGCCAGCTCCCGTGGGCAGGGAGTCTACGAGCAGTACTTC. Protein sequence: CASSRGQGVYEQYF.